These 27 T cell receptor beta chains originate from one sample sequenced in a study of Ad26.COV2.S vaccination and SARS-CoV-2 variants. The treatment denotes: around 19 received Ad26.COV2.S at low or high dose, single or two shots; about 5 received placebo; per-sample allocation not given. After the first vaccine or placebo injection, samples were drawn on day 63. Only in-frame clones appear in the TCRdb table, and some are missing; sequencing was by immunoSEQ multiplex PCR. The repertoire has 350,000 to 400,000 clones, about 85% of them found once; the top ten carry more than 3%. Specimen: peripheral blood, collected in a trial of Ad26.COV2.S vaccine versus placebo. Receptors were obtained from a person between 18 and 59 years old who received the Ad26.COV2.S COVID-19 vaccine or a placebo.

The CDR3 nucleotides are TGTGCCAGCAGCAAAAAAAGAACCCCCAGTCAGCCTGATAGCAATCAGCCCCAGCATTTT. Translation: CASSKKRTPSQPDSNQPQHF. This chain links TRBV21-1 with TRBJ1-5. TRBV21-1 is marked as a pseudogene. The CDR3 is 20 residues long.

J is TRBJ2-2 and V is TRBV6-5, with 9 bases identical to TRBD1. Germline CDR1 reads MNHEY; CDR2 reads SVGAGI. The CDR3 covers 15 residues. Unmatched junction bases numbered 6, after V lost 4 bases and J lost 6 bases. CDR3 protein: CASSSTGTGSGELFF. Written as DNA, the CDR3 is TGTGCCAGCAGTTCTACCGGGACAGGGTCCGGGGAGCTGTTTTTT.

The V gene is TRBV4-1, the J gene TRBJ1-2, with 7 positions matching TRBD1. The germline gives CDR1 MGHRA, CDR2 YSYEKL. Trimming at V came to 0 bases and at J to 7 bases, leaving 8 bases not matched to a gene. The CDR3 consists of 15 residues. The CDR3 DNA follows: TGCGCCAGCAGCCAAGAGAGCGGACAGGTGGCTGGCTACACCTTC. Translating gives CASSQESGQVAGYTF.

V usage is TRBV30 and J usage is TRBJ1-1; unclear D gene. The CDR3 spans 12 residues. The V and J ends lost 4 bases and 1 base respectively, with 7 bases between them. Germline V gives CDR1 GTSNPN, CDR2 SVGIG (reference sequence). The CDR3: CAWTQTNTEAFF. In nucleotides, the CDR3 is TGTGCCTGGACTCAAACGAACACTGAAGCTTTCTTT.

The chain couples TRBV18 to TRBJ1-4; a weak D match, TRBD1 (5 bases). Trimming pared 3 bases from V and 6 bases from J, leaving 14 bases between. The CDR3 spans 15 residues. Germline V CDR1 and CDR2: KGHSH, LQKENI. The CDR3 reads CASSPDIRGDEKLFF. The CDR3 DNA reads as TGTGCCAGCTCACCGGACATTCGTGGAGATGAAAAACTGTTTTTT.

The chain recombines TRBV2 with TRBJ1-5; D is undetermined. CDR3 length: 15 amino acids. Germline V gene sequence: CDR1 SNHLY, CDR2 FYNNEI. The V end was cut by 7 bases, the J end by 0 bases, with 13 bases between. The CDR3 region has the DNA TGTGCCAGCAAAGGTGCCCTCTATAGCAATCAGCCCCAGCATTTT. Amino acid sequence: CASKGALYSNQPQHF.

The chain carries TRBV19 and TRBJ2-2; D unresolved. Deletions cut 7 bases from V and 3 bases from J, with 3 bases between. Germline-derived CDR1 and CDR2 are LNHDA and SQIVND (reference sequence). The CDR3 sequence is 11 residues long. The CDR3 reads CASTYTGELFF. The CDR3 bases are TGTGCCAGTACGTACACCGGGGAGCTGTTTTTT.

The chain carries TRBV29-1 and TRBJ2-7; the match to TRBD1 covers 8 bases. CDR3 length equals 14 residues. V dropped 7 bases and J dropped 3; count of bases not matched to a gene: 11. Germline V CDR1 and CDR2: SQVTM, ANQGSEA. CDR3 DNA: TGCAGCGCCGCCCCACAGGGGGGAGACTACGAGCAGTACTTC. It specifies CSAAPQGGDYEQYF.

The gene calls are TRBV3-1 (or the pseudogene TRBV3-2) and TRBJ2-2; D remains unclear. The CDR3 extends over 12 amino acids. The germline V and J ends were trimmed by 3 bases and 5 bases, with 4 bases remaining between them. Germline CDR1 is LGHDT and CDR2 is YNNKEL (reference sequence). CDR3 region: CASSQETGELFF. CDR3 bases: TGTGCCAGCAGCCAGGAGACCGGGGAGCTGTTTTTT.

The chain joins TRBV2 to TRBJ1-2, with 9 bases fitting TRBD1. The junction had 7 bases not matched to a gene; V was cut back by 1 base and J by 4 bases. Germline CDR1 reads SNHLY; CDR2 reads FYNNEI. The length of the CDR3 is 16 residues. In nucleotides, the CDR3 is TGTGCCAGCAGTGAAGTGCCGGGACAGGGATTCTATGGCTACACCTTC. Translating gives CASSEVPGQGFYGYTF. The full variable domain, rest sourced from reference TRBV2 and TRBJ1-2, is EPEVTQTPSHQVTQMGQEVILRCVPISNHLYFYWYRQILGQKVEFLVSFYNNEISEKSEIFDDQFSVERPDGSNFTLKIRSTKLEDSAMYFCASSEVPGQGFYGYTFGSGTRLTVV.

V is TRBV6-5 and J is TRBJ2-3; the D call may be TRBD1 or TRBD2 (5 bases each). CDR1 and CDR2 (germline): MNHEY, SVGAGI. This CDR3 is 13 amino acids long. Trimming stripped 7 bases from V and 2 bases from J, with 10 bases between. DNA of the CDR3: TGTGCCAGCATACCGGGACCCACAGATACGCAGTATTTT. Residues: CASIPGPTDTQYF.

The chain employs TRBV4-1 and TRBJ2-4; D unresolved. There are 19 residues in the CDR3. Trimming left V 2 bases short and J 0 bases short, with 20 bases between. From germline, CDR1 is MGHRA and CDR2 YSYEKL. CDR3 sequence reads: CASSQPLGGAPLAKNIQYF. In DNA form, the CDR3 reads TGCGCCAGCAGCCAACCCCTAGGCGGAGCCCCCTTAGCCAAAAACATTCAGTACTTC.

This clone was observed a single time. The chain's CDR3 is CASTFRGGDEQFF. In DNA form, the CDR3 reads TGTGCCAGCACCTTTCGGGGGGGAGATGAGCAGTTCTTC. The chain is built from TRBV3-1 (or the pseudogene TRBV3-2) and TRBJ2-1, with 8 nucleotides matching TRBD2. This CDR3 is 13 amino acids long. The germline gives CDR1 LGHDT, CDR2 YNNKEL (reference sequence). Trimming took 7 bases from V and 8 from J; bases not matched to a gene: 7.

For the CDR3, the DNA is TGCGCCAGCAGCCAAGTGGGGAGAGTTCCGGATAACTATGGCTACACCTTC. It specifies CASSQVGRVPDNYGYTF. The V and J genes are TRBV4-1 and TRBJ1-2; D gene uncertain. Between the trimmed V and J ends, which lost 1 base and 1 base, there was a span of 16 bases. Looked up from germline, CDR1 is MGHRA and CDR2 is YSYEKL. This CDR3 spans 17 amino acids.

This chain links TRBV9 with TRBJ2-2, with 7 bases aligning to TRBD2. CDR1 SGDLS and CDR2 YYNGEE come from the germline V gene. The CDR3 covers 15 residues. After removal of 4 bases from V and 5 bases from J, the junction contained 8 bases not matched to a gene. This CDR3 reads CASSPPGGVTGELFF. CDR3 DNA: TGTGCCAGCAGCCCCCCGGGGGGAGTGACCGGGGAGCTGTTTTTT. Variable domain in full (rest from reference TRBV9 and TRBJ2-2): DSGVTQTPKHLITATGQRVTLRCSPRSGDLSVYWYQQSLDQGLQFLIQYYNGEERAKGNILERFSAQQFPDLHSELNLSSLELGDSALYFCASSPPGGVTGELFFGEGSRLTVL.

This clone was detected only a few times. V usage is TRBV7-9 and J usage is TRBJ1-2; the D gene is possibly TRBD1 (5 bases). The length of the CDR3 is 12 residues. V gave up 2 bases and J gave up 8 bases, with 9 bases separating them. Germline CDR1 SEHNR, CDR2 FQNEAQ (reference sequence). The CDR3 sequence is CASSLPEGGYTF. The CDR3 region has the DNA TGTGCCAGCAGCTTACCCGAGGGGGGCTACACCTTC. Based on the CDR3 plus reference TRBV7-9 and TRBJ1-2, the full variable domain is DTGVSQNPRHKITKRGQNVTFRCDPISEHNRLYWYRQTLGQGPEFLTYFQNEAQLEKSRLLSDRFSAERPKGSFSTLEIQRTEQGDSAMYLCASSLPEGGYTFGSGTRLTVV.

The chain joins TRBV15 to TRBJ1-4; unclear D gene. This CDR3 has 15 amino acids. CDR1 and CDR2 (germline): LNHNV, YYDKDF (reference sequence). V shed 5 bases and J shed 4 bases, with 14 bases lying between them. The CDR3 spells CATSLVGRYNEKLFF. In DNA form, the CDR3 reads TGTGCCACCAGCTTGGTCGGACGGTATAATGAAAAACTGTTTTTT.

This chain joins TRBV27 and TRBJ1-5; D uncertain. Germline values: CDR1 MNHEY, CDR2 SMNVEV (reference sequence). The CDR3 totals 13 residues. Trimming took 5 bases from V and 4 from J, leaving 9 bases between them. In nucleotides, the CDR3 is TGTGCCAGCAGTCCTAACCGGAATCAGCCCCAGCATTTT. It encodes CASSPNRNQPQHF.

V usage is TRBV5-1 and J usage is TRBJ2-5, with 10 bases fitting TRBD2. This CDR3 contains 14 residues. From germline, CDR1 is SGHRS and CDR2 YFSETQ. Trimming took 10 bases from V and 4 from J; bases not matched to a gene: 10. The CDR3 reads CACRPSGGGETQYF. DNA of the CDR3: TGCGCCTGCCGACCTAGCGGGGGAGGAGAGACCCAGTACTTC.

The chain uses TRBV10-2 and TRBJ2-3, with no clear D. V shed 5 bases and J shed 4 bases, with 19 bases lying between them. Germline CDR1 is WSHSY and CDR2 is SAAADI. This CDR3 spans 16 amino acids. CDR3 region: CASSSNPLIGADTQYF. In DNA, the CDR3 is TGCGCCAGCAGTTCGAACCCCCTCATAGGAGCAGATACGCAGTATTTT.

J is TRBJ2-1 and V is TRBV7-8; 13 nucleotides line up with TRBD2. V lost 1 base, J lost 0 bases, and 9 bases stayed unmatched. Germline CDR1 is SGHVS and CDR2 is FQNEAQ. This CDR3 is built from 20 residues. The CDR3 DNA reads as TGTGCCAGCAGCTTAGTTCGCGGACTAGCGGGGGTACGCTCCTACAATGAGCAGTTCTTC. Translating it yields CASSLVRGLAGVRSYNEQFF.

The rearrangement uses TRBV3-1 (or the pseudogene TRBV3-2) and TRBJ2-7; TRBD2 matches 8 bases. Per germline, CDR1 LGHDT and CDR2 YNNKEL (reference sequence). This CDR3 is built from 16 residues. With V trimmed by 3 bases and J by 0 bases, 7 bases remained unmatched. The CDR3 protein is CASSHRGGLSSYEQYF. CDR3 nucleotides: TGTGCCAGCAGCCACCGCGGGGGGCTTAGCTCCTACGAGCAGTACTTC.

The chain is built from TRBV5-3 and TRBJ1-1; no reliable D call. TRBV5-3 is assigned to the ORF class and has an uncertain function. Trimming removed 0 bases from V and 0 bases from J, with 9 bases in between. There are 15 residues in the CDR3. CDR3 sequence reads: CARSLGGRMNTEAFF. The CDR3 nucleotides are TGTGCCAGAAGCTTGGGTGGCAGAATGAACACTGAAGCTTTCTTT.

This chain joins TRBV3-1 (or the pseudogene TRBV3-2) and TRBJ2-1, with D possibly being TRBD1 (6 bases). With 7 bases removed from V and 4 bases from J, the gap between germline ends came to 11 bases. The CDR3 loop spans 13 amino acids. CDR1 and CDR2 (germline): LGHDT, YNNKEL (reference sequence). This chain's CDR3 is CASTKQGYNEQFF. The CDR3 region has the DNA TGTGCCAGCACCAAACAGGGATACAATGAGCAGTTCTTC.

Points on this clone: Other nucleotide sequences from this sample produce the same CDR3. The chain uses TRBV11-2 and TRBJ2-5; no reliable D call. CDR1 and CDR2 (germline): SGHAT, FQNNGV. The CDR3 covers 13 residues. Trimming shortened V by 1 base and J by 2 bases, and 5 bases separated the two germline ends. CDR3 loop: CASSLGLQETQYF. CDR3 nucleotide sequence: TGTGCCAGCAGCTTAGGTCTTCAAGAGACCCAGTACTTC. Complete variable domain (other parts from reference TRBV11-2 and TRBJ2-5): EAGVAQSPRYKIIEKRQSVAFWCNPISGHATLYWYQQILGQGPKLLIQFQNNGVVDDSQLPKDRFSAERLKGVDSTLKIQPAKLEDSAVYLCASSLGLQETQYFGPGTRLLVL.

This clone was observed at least ten times. The chain carries TRBV5-5 and TRBJ2-5, with 9 bases identical to TRBD1. The J segment lost 5 bases and the V segment lost 0 bases, leaving 11 bases of the junction unmatched. This CDR3 region has 17 residues. Per the germline V gene, CDR1 is SGHKS and CDR2 is YYEKEE (reference sequence). The CDR3 reads CASSLVFLGTGFETQYF. The CDR3 DNA reads as TGTGCCAGCAGCTTGGTTTTTTTAGGGACAGGGTTCGAGACCCAGTACTTC.

The chain is built from TRBV2 and TRBJ2-7, with 14 bases identical to TRBD2. V trimming: 6 bases; J trimming: 0 bases; junction bases outside the gene matches: 7. Germline CDR1 is SNHLY and CDR2 is FYNNEI. The length of the CDR3 is 17 residues. CDR3: CASSDGLAGGSSYEQYF. CDR3 nucleotides: TGTGCCAGCAGCGACGGACTAGCGGGGGGCAGCTCCTACGAGCAGTACTTC.